Included here is one T cell receptor beta chain sequence, with context. The sample comes from a study of blood T cell repertoires in COVID-19. Study in general: The United States, Italy and Spain provided the acute and convalescent COVID-19 samples. PBMCs, B-cell-depleted T cells, or T cells were the source of the cDNA or gDNA that made up the material.

Trimming cost V 4 bases and J 4 bases; bases outside gene matches: 13. The CDR3 extends over 17 amino acids. CDR1 SGHRS and CDR2 YFSETQ come from the germline V gene. As processed by the authors: Counts of nucleated cells, estimated from reference gene primer amplification, were obtained. Clones were read by immunoSEQ multiplex PCR, and TCRdb kept only the in-frame ones, dropping some. V and J calls and clone size are as listed in that table; D and trimming were resolved from the DNA. The table has about 40,000 clones, around 90% seen once; the top ten hold 7% to 9%. The chain employs TRBV5-1 and TRBJ2-3; 9 bases align to TRBD2. The sample comprised peripheral blood. The receptor's source is a woman between 65 and 79 years old with acute or convalescent COVID-19. This chain's CDR3 is CASSPRSLAGEPDTQYF. As DNA, the CDR3 is TGCGCCAGCAGCCCGCGCTCGTTAGCGGGAGAACCAGATACGCAGTATTTT.